The 21 T cell receptor beta chains presented below share a single source sample, sequenced in a study of CD8 T cells in ankylosing spondylitis. One entry per CDR3 protein, called by TCRdb with MiXCR from the 5' RACE reads. The sample has 150,000 to 200,000 distinct CDR3 sequences, 15% to 20% seen once. Sequencing used blood, either unsorted or a sorted T cell fraction (not recorded which). The receptors stem from a male donor with ankylosing spondylitis or in good health (not recorded which).

This chain links TRBV28 with TRBJ1-1; D gene unclear. Trimming took off 7 bases at V and 0 bases at J, with 12 bases between the two ends. Germline CDR1 and CDR2: MDHEN and SYDVKM. The CDR3 runs 14 residues. The CDR3 DNA is TGTGCCAGCACCTTCAGGACCATGAACACTGAAGCTTTCTTT. Its protein is CASTFRTMNTEAFF.

The rearrangement links TRBV28 to TRBJ2-7, with D possibly being TRBD1 or TRBD2 (5 bases each). Trimming removed 5 bases at V and 1 base at J, with 18 bases between. The CDR3 is 16 residues long. Germline V gene lookup returns CDR1 MDHEN and CDR2 SYDVKM. CDR3 region: CASSANRGSLSYEQYF. The CDR3 coding sequence is TGTGCCAGCAGTGCTAACCGGGGCAGCCTTTCCTACGAGCAGTACTTC.

This clonotype was seen many times. V and J are TRBV28 and TRBJ2-7; 7 bases are shared with TRBD1. The CDR3 extends over 12 amino acids. Losses at the gene ends were 8 bases for V and 3 bases for J; bases not matched to a gene: 4. Germline values: CDR1 MDHEN, CDR2 SYDVKM. CDR3 loop: CASGNRGYEQYF. The CDR3 DNA follows: TGTGCCAGCGGAAACAGGGGCTACGAGCAGTACTTC.

Many counts were recorded for this clonotype. One end of the junction varies from germline; a read error may be responsible. This chain's CDR3 is CASSYLDGRSVF. CDR3 in DNA: TGTGCCAGCAGTTACTTGGACGGACGGTCGGTATTC. The chain joins TRBV6-5 to TRBJ2-7; no clear D. Germline CDR1 MNHEY, CDR2 SVGAGI. The CDR3 extends over 12 amino acids.

The chain employs TRBV5-4 and TRBJ1-5; no clear D. Germline V gives CDR1 SGHNT, CDR2 YYREEE (reference sequence). CDR3 length equals 14 residues. With 4 bases removed from V and 0 bases from J, the gap between germline ends came to 8 bases. The CDR3 nucleotides read TGTGCCAGCAGCACCCGGGGTAGCAATCAGCCCCAGCATTTT. It codes for CASSTRGSNQPQHF.

The chain is built from TRBV29-1 and TRBJ1-5, with D uncertain. Germline values: CDR1 SQVTM, CDR2 ANQGSEA. Trimming left V 1 base short and J 4 bases short, with 8 bases between. This CDR3 contains 13 residues. CDR3 sequence (DNA): TGCAGCGTTGAAGGGGGTTTTAATCAGCCCCAGCATTTT. Its protein is CSVEGGFNQPQHF.

In this sample, this clonotype turned up many times. The chain employs TRBV5-1 and TRBJ1-1, with a weak D call TRBD1 (6 bases). The V gene's germline CDR1 is SGHRS and CDR2 YFSETQ. With 1 base removed from V and 1 base from J, the gap between germline ends came to 14 bases. The CDR3 runs to 16 residues. The CDR3 loop reads CASSLNQGFRNTEAFF. The CDR3 DNA reads TGCGCCAGCAGCTTGAATCAGGGGTTTAGGAACACTGAAGCTTTCTTT. The whole variable domain, filled in from reference TRBV5-1 and TRBJ1-1, reads KAGVTQTPRYLIKTRGQQVTLSCSPISGHRSVSWYQQTPGQGLQFLFEYFSETQRNKGNFPGRFSGRQFSNSRSEMNVSTLELGDSALYLCASSLNQGFRNTEAFFGQGTRLTVV.

This clonotype occurred a few times. The chain carries TRBV24-1 and TRBJ2-1; 9 bases align to TRBD2. J lost 1 base, V lost 4 bases, and 7 bases had no gene match. Germline V CDR1 and CDR2: KGHDR, SFDVKD. The CDR3 totals 17 residues. In nucleotides, the CDR3 is TGTGCCACCAGTGACCGATTAGCGGGAGCATCCTACAATGAGCAGTTCTTC. It is translated as CATSDRLAGASYNEQFF.

V usage is TRBV4-2 and J usage is TRBJ2-7; D is undetermined. The germline gives CDR1 LGHNA, CDR2 YNFKEQ. Trimming took 0 bases from V and 5 from J, leaving 11 bases between them. The CDR3 has 14 amino acids. CDR3 protein: CASSQDLGRDEQYF. The CDR3 DNA is TGTGCCAGCAGCCAAGATCTGGGTAGAGACGAGCAGTACTTC.

The chain uses TRBV28 and TRBJ2-5; D remains ambiguous. Deletions cut 5 bases from V and 2 bases from J, with 18 bases between. This CDR3 is built from 16 residues. The germline V gene has CDR1 MDHEN and CDR2 SYDVKM. In DNA, the CDR3 is TGTGCCAGCAGTCTTCCCGGACGGAACGTACAAGAGACCCAGTACTTC. Amino acids: CASSLPGRNVQETQYF.

The V call is TRBV7-8, the J call TRBJ2-3; D tentatively reads TRBD1 or TRBD2 (5 bases each). V was shortened by 6 bases and J by 4 bases, with 17 bases between the two germline ends. The germline V gene has CDR1 SGHVS and CDR2 FQNEAQ. This CDR3 has 15 residues. CDR3 region: CASRGRGRASDTQYF. The DNA for the CDR3 is TGTGCCAGCAGGGGTCGGGGCAGGGCATCAGATACGCAGTATTTT.

This clonotype was seen many times. J is TRBJ1-6 and V is TRBV4-1; the D gene is possibly TRBD1 (6 bases). There are 17 residues in the CDR3. CDR1 and CDR2 (germline): MGHRA, YSYEKL. Trimming took off 4 bases at V and 1 base at J, with 14 bases between the two ends. In DNA, the CDR3 is TGCGCCAGCAGCCCGGGAACGAGGGGGTCCTATAATTCACCCCTCCACTTT. It codes for CASSPGTRGSYNSPLHF.

The rearrangement joins TRBV28 to TRBJ2-6, with D uncertain. V dropped 6 bases and J dropped 4 bases, with 7 bases sitting between them. The CDR3 totals 13 residues. Germline assignment: CDR1 MDHEN and CDR2 SYDVKM. CDR3 nucleotide sequence: TGTGCCAGCAGAAGTGCCGGGGCCAACGTCCTGACTTTC. This encodes CASRSAGANVLTF.

This chain links TRBV7-8 with TRBJ1-5; D gene unclear. CDR1 SGHVS and CDR2 FQNEAQ come from the germline V gene. The CDR3 sequence is 12 residues long. Trimming stripped 10 bases from V and 7 bases from J, with 14 bases between. The CDR3, as DNA: TGTGCCACCTCGGGAGGTCCGCAGCCCCAGCATTTT. It yields the protein CATSGGPQPQHF.

This clonotype was recorded at least ten times. J is TRBJ2-5 and V is TRBV2; D uncertain. There are 12 residues in the CDR3. The germline gives CDR1 SNHLY, CDR2 FYNNEI. V was pared by 10 bases and J by 5 bases, with 14 bases between. The CDR3 here is CATSYGLETQYF. CDR3 DNA: TGTGCCACCTCGTACGGGTTGGAGACCCAGTACTTC.

This clonotype showed up many times. The CDR3 loop reads CSAHSGYGYTF. CDR3 nucleotide sequence: TGCAGTGCTCACAGCGGTTATGGCTACACCTTC. The gene calls are TRBV20-1 and TRBJ1-2; no reliable D call. Deletions cut 5 bases from V and 5 bases from J, with 9 bases between. The CDR3 has 11 amino acids. Germline V gene sequence: CDR1 DFQATT, CDR2 SNEGSKA (reference sequence).

This clonotype turned up a few times. The rearrangement joins TRBV20-1 to TRBJ2-7, with D possibly matching TRBD2 (6 bases). This CDR3 has 15 amino acids. CDR1 and CDR2 from the germline V gene are DFQATT and SNEGSKA (reference sequence). V lost 3 bases to trimming and J lost 0 bases, with 15 bases between them. CDR3 protein: CSASSGTRSSYEQYF. CDR3 DNA: TGCAGTGCTAGCTCCGGGACTCGGAGCTCCTACGAGCAGTACTTC.

At least ten counts were recorded for this clonotype. This chain uses TRBV6-1 with TRBJ1-2; D ambiguous. V lost 5 bases, J lost 11 bases, and 18 bases lay in between. The CDR3 sequence is 13 residues long. Germline lookup yields CDR1 MNHNS and CDR2 SASEGT. In DNA, the CDR3 is TGTGCCAGCAGTCGGAATACCGAAATGGGTTACACCTTC. Its protein product is CASSRNTEMGYTF.

This chain links TRBV20-1 with TRBJ1-2; D gene uncertain. This CDR3 has 14 residues. Germline-derived CDR1 and CDR2 are DFQATT and SNEGSKA (reference sequence). V dropped 0 bases and J dropped 0 bases, with 8 bases sitting between them. The CDR3 bases are TGCAGTGCTAGAGACGTGCTTGCTAACTATGGCTACACCTTC. This sequence encodes CSARDVLANYGYTF.

This clonotype came up many times. The V call is TRBV5-1, the J call TRBJ1-5; D remains ambiguous. The CDR3 loop spans 14 amino acids. The V end was cut by 2 bases, the J end by 3 bases, with 9 bases between. From germline, CDR1 is SGHRS and CDR2 YFSETQ. The chain's CDR3 is CASSLDNINQPQHF. The CDR3 nucleotides read TGCGCCAGCAGCTTAGACAACATCAATCAGCCCCAGCATTTT.

The table lists this clonotype with many counts. V and J are TRBV12-3 or TRBV12-4 and TRBJ2-2, with 9 bases matching TRBD2. The J segment lost 8 bases and the V segment lost 8 bases, leaving 9 bases of the junction unmatched. The CDR3 totals 14 residues. In DNA form, the CDR3 reads TGTGCCAGCTTCCTAGCGGGACTGTCGGGGGAGCTGTTTTTT. Its translation is CASFLAGLSGELFF.